This T cell receptor (beta chain) was profiled in a study of shared T cell receptors in the human thymus. Trimming at V came to 6 bases and at J to 0 bases, leaving 17 bases not matched to a gene. The CDR3 has 19 residues. Germline CDR1 and CDR2: MDHEN and SYDVKM. Some clones are missing from TCRdb's copy, which holds only in-frame ones; the method was immunoSEQ multiplex PCR. The sample carries about 710,000 clones, more than 75% recorded once. This sample also belongs to another study, concerning human thymus T cells. Per that paper: Resections removed during corrective heart surgery provided the thymus tissue used. In thymic and blood repertoires alike, V and J usage looked biased. The related literature has documented a marked overlap of thymic repertoires among unrelated individuals.

V gene TRBV28 combines with J gene TRBJ1-5, with 7 bases that match TRBD1. The source material was thymocytes. The receptor was isolated from a boy younger than two with a congenital heart defect. The CDR3, as DNA: TGTGCCAGCAGCGAGCGACAGGGCGCATTCGATTATAGCAATCAGCCCCAGCATTTT. Translating gives CASSERQGAFDYSNQPQHF.